This T cell receptor beta chain was recorded in a study of T cell changes during pregnancy in multiple sclerosis. The CDR3 sequence is 15 residues long. V lost 4 bases and J lost 5; bases outside the gene matches: 9. In germline, CDR1 is SGHTS, CDR2 YDEGEE. This table comes from immunoSEQ multiplex PCR, and its TCRdb copy is limited to in-frame clones, with some not included. The data contain around 69,000 clones, roughly 92% of them singletons. This clone was recorded once. Sequences were derived from peripheral blood, sampled in the third trimester of pregnancy. This chain links TRBV5-8 with TRBJ1-1; 9 bases are a match to TRBD1. The source is a female donor with multiple sclerosis, enrolled in a pregnancy study. CDR3 bases: TGTGCCAGCAGCACCTTACAGGGGGCAATGACTGAAGCTTTCTTT. Its translation is CASSTLQGAMTEAFF.